The entry below describes one T cell receptor beta chain. Its target is unknown. Looked up from germline, CDR1 is SGHTA and CDR2 is FQGNSA. This CDR3 region has 14 residues. Trimming removed 5 bases at V and 4 bases at J, with 14 bases between. Using immunoSEQ multiplex PCR, the repertoire was profiled, and TCRdb retains in-frame clones only, with some absent. The sample yields around 98,000 clones, 93% seen once. The data derive from a study of Tregs in tolerant kidney transplant recipients. Overall study findings and caveats: Antigen-driven expansion was suggested because donor-specific Tregs expanded more than all Tregs in tolerant patients.

Unstimulated Tregs (CD4+CD25+CD127-) and CD4+CD25- non-Tregs were sorted from PBMCs. This sequence originates from a human donor who received a combined kidney and bone marrow transplant. The chain joins TRBV7-2 to TRBJ1-2; D gene ambiguous. The source material was CD4+ T cells from blood, sampled before the transplant. The CDR3: CASSPRTGSYGYTF. The CDR3, as DNA: TGTGCCAGCAGCCCTCGGACGGGAAGCTATGGCTACACCTTC.